Listed below are T cell receptor beta chains from one sample, sequenced in a study of blood T cell repertoires in COVID-19. Libraries were prepared by immunoSEQ multiplex PCR; TCRdb keeps only in-frame clonotypes and omits some of them. Here the sample spans about 180,000 clones, more than 70% being singletons. Sequencing was done on a sample of PBMCs or T cells enriched from blood (not recorded which). Receptors originate from a woman aged 25 to 39 who had recovered from COVID-19. CDR3s include the opening cysteine and the closing phenylalanine or tryptophan. The D gene is left open where the match is weak. Clone size is stated in some rows and not others, as once, few, many or a class when expanded.

TRBV6-4	TRBD1	few	TRBJ2-2	TGTGCCAGCAGTGACACAGGGGCGAACACCGGGGAGCTGTTTTTT	CASSDTGANTGELFF
TRBV28	TRBD2	.	TRBJ2-7	TGTGCCAGCAGGACACGGGGGGACGAGCAGTACTTC	CASRTRGDEQYF
TRBV6-1	.	.	TRBJ1-1	TGTGCCAGCAGTGACCGACTGTTTAATGAAGCTTTCTTT	CASSDRLFNEAFF
TRBV4-1	TRBD1	.	TRBJ1-4	TGCGCCAGCAGCCAAGTTGGGACAGTTAAAGGAGGGGAAAAACTGTTTTTT	CASSQVGTVKGGEKLFF
TRBV7-3	.	.	TRBJ2-2	TGTGCCAGCAGCCCCTCCTTTAGAAGCCGGGAGCTGTTTTTT	CASSPSFRSRELFF
TRBV5-1	TRBD2	.	TRBJ2-1	TGCGCCAGCAGCCCCATTACTAGCGGGACTTCCAATGAGCAGTTCTTC	CASSPITSGTSNEQFF
TRBV10-3	.	.	TRBJ1-5	TGTGCCACGCGGGGGCAGGGCGACAGTCAGCCCCAGCATTTT	CATRGQGDSQPQHF
TRBV6-5	.	.	TRBJ2-1	TGTGCCAGCAGGTTTTGGACAGACACGTACAATGAGCAGTTCTTC	CASRFWTDTYNEQFF
TRBV4-1	TRBD1	once	TRBJ1-1	TGCGCCAGCAGCCAAGAGGTGGGACAGGCTATACTGAACACTGAAGCTTTCTTT	CASSQEVGQAILNTEAFF
TRBV11-2	.	.	TRBJ2-1	TGTGCCAGCAGCTTGGGACTCGTAAGCTACAATGAGCAGTTCTTC	CASSLGLVSYNEQFF
TRBV5-6	TRBD2	.	TRBJ2-7	TGTGCCAGCAGCTACATCGGGACTAGCGGATTCATCTGCGAGCAGTACTTC	CASSYIGTSGFICEQYF
TRBV11-2	TRBD2	.	TRBJ2-2	TGTGCCAGCAGCCACCCCCTAGCGGGCGGATGGAGCGGGGAGCTGTTTTTT	CASSHPLAGGWSGELFF
TRBV27	TRBD1	.	TRBJ1-5	TGTGCCAGCAGTCCCGACAGGGGGGAAGGTCAGCCCCAGCATTTT	CASSPDRGEGQPQHF
TRBV7-8	.	.	TRBJ1-1	TGTGCCAGCAGCTTTGAGAGAAACACTGAAGCTTTCTTT	CASSFERNTEAFF
TRBV27	.	.	TRBJ1-2	TGTGCCAGCAGTTTATCGGGAGGGGGAGTCTATGGCTACACCTTC	CASSLSGGGVYGYTF
TRBV5-4	.	.	TRBJ2-7	TGTGCCAGCAGCTCCGAAACCCTAGCGCCCAGGTGGGAGCAGTACTTC	CASSSETLAPRWEQYF
TRBV2	.	.	TRBJ1-2	TGTGCCAGCAGTGAAGGGGCAGTTGGGGCGACGGGCTACACCTTC	CASSEGAVGATGYTF
TRBV7-6	.	once	TRBJ1-1	TGTGCCAGCAGCTTAAGAGGGGGAGACACTGAAGCTTTCTTT	CASSLRGGDTEAFF
TRBV9	TRBD2	.	TRBJ2-7	TGTGCCAGCAGCCCTGGACAGGGAACTAGCGGGAGGCCCTACGAGCAGTACTTC	CASSPGQGTSGRPYEQYF
TRBV6-6	.	.	TRBJ1-2	TGTGCCAGCAGTCGCACGTTCCAGGGGTCGGGCTATGGCTACACCTTC	CASSRTFQGSGYGYTF
TRBV5-1	.	.	TRBJ1-2	TGCGCCAGCAGCCTTGACATTCTTAACTATGGCTACACCTTC	CASSLDILNYGYTF
TRBV7-9	.	.	TRBJ2-1	TGTGCCAGCAGCTTATTCGGGAATGAGCAGTTCTTC	CASSLFGNEQFF
TRBV4-1	TRBD2	.	TRBJ2-7	TGCGCCAGCAGCCAAGAGGAAGCGGGAGTCGGCTACGAGCAGTACTTC	CASSQEEAGVGYEQYF
TRBV21-1	.	once	TRBJ1-5	TGTGCCAGCAGCAAAGAGTGGAAGCAGGATAGCAATCAGCCCCAGCATTTT	CASSKEWKQDSNQPQHF
TRBV29-1	.	.	TRBJ1-5	TGCAGCGTTGAGACACAGGGTGGCAGGGAGCCCCAGCATTTT	CSVETQGGREPQHF
TRBV27	TRBD2	.	TRBJ2-7	TGTGCCAGCAGTTTGCTAGCGGGGATCGACGAGCAGTACTTC	CASSLLAGIDEQYF
TRBV7-3	.	once	TRBJ2-6	TGTGCCAGCAGCTTTGATGGAGGTGCTGGGGCCAACGTCCTGACTTTC	CASSFDGGAGANVLTF
TRBV10-1	.	few	TRBJ2-2	TGCGCCAGCAGTCGGGACTTTTCGAACACCGGGGAGCTGTTTTTT	CASSRDFSNTGELFF
TRBV6-5	.	once	TRBJ1-2	TGTGCCAGCAGACCCCCGTTGACAGCTAACTATGGCTACACCTTC	CASRPPLTANYGYTF
TRBV28	.	.	TRBJ2-2	TGTGCCAGTGGGACTGCAGCGGGCCCCACCGGGGAGCTGTTTTTT	CASGTAAGPTGELFF
TRBV9	TRBD2	.	TRBJ2-1	TGTGCCAGCAGCGCTGGACTAGCGGGAGGGAGCTCCTACAATGAGCAGTTCTTC	CASSAGLAGGSSYNEQFF
TRBV12-3/TRBV12-4	.	.	TRBJ1-3	TGTGCCACCTCGAGGACAGTGGGAAACACCATATATTTT	CATSRTVGNTIYF
TRBV15	.	few	TRBJ2-7	TGTGCCACCAGCAGAGAACTAGCTGGCGAGCAGTACTTC	CATSRELAGEQYF
TRBV7-9	.	.	TRBJ2-2	TGTGCCAGCAACCAACTAAGGTCCGGGGAGCTGTTTTTT	CASNQLRSGELFF
TRBV10-1	.	.	TRBJ2-1	TGCGCCAGCAGTGAGAGAATAGCGGAGTACAATGAGCAGTTCTTC	CASSERIAEYNEQFF
TRBV9	.	many	TRBJ1-5	TGTGCCAGCAGCACTCAGGATAGCAATCAGCCCCAGCATTTT	CASSTQDSNQPQHF
TRBV2	TRBD1	.	TRBJ1-5	TGTGCCAGCAGTGAGATGAACAGGGGCCCTAATCAGCCCCAGCATTTT	CASSEMNRGPNQPQHF
TRBV12-3/TRBV12-4	TRBD2	.	TRBJ2-1	TGTGCCAGCAGTCCGACTAGCCGTGAGCAGTTCTTC	CASSPTSREQFF
TRBV7-9	TRBD1	.	TRBJ2-3	TGTGCCAGCAGCTTTCGACAGGGGGGCACAGATACGCAGTATTTT	CASSFRQGGTDTQYF